This T cell receptor (beta chain) came from a study of Graves' ophthalmopathy and Graves' hyperthyroidism. Turning to the study itself: The study drew peripheral blood at initial diagnosis, before any treatment.

This clonotype was found many times. For repertoire sequencing, the TCR beta CDR3 regions were amplified from RNA transcripts. Second-round multiplex PCR followed a first-round RT-PCR using HTBI primers. TCRdb recomputed calls from the multiplex PCR reads with MiXCR, one row per CDR3 protein. The profile shows some 520,000 distinct CDR3 sequences, roughly an eighth of them singletons. This CDR3 comprises 16 residues. V dropped 2 bases and J dropped 4 bases, with 17 bases sitting between them. Germline V gene sequence: CDR1 SEHNR, CDR2 FQNEAQ (reference sequence). The receptor was isolated from a woman aged 30 to 39 with Graves' ophthalmopathy. The sample comprised blood. The chain uses TRBV7-9 and TRBJ2-5; D possibly corresponds to TRBD1 (6 bases). The CDR3: CASSLSLGAVRETQYF. In nucleotides, the CDR3 is TGTGCCAGCAGCTTAAGTTTGGGGGCTGTGAGAGAGACCCAGTACTTC. Using reference TRBV7-9 and TRBJ2-5 for the parts outside the CDR3, the full variable domain is DTGVSQNPRHKITKRGQNVTFRCDPISEHNRLYWYRQTLGQGPEFLTYFQNEAQLEKSRLLSDRFSAERPKGSFSTLEIQRTEQGDSAMYLCASSLSLGAVRETQYFGPGTRLLVL.